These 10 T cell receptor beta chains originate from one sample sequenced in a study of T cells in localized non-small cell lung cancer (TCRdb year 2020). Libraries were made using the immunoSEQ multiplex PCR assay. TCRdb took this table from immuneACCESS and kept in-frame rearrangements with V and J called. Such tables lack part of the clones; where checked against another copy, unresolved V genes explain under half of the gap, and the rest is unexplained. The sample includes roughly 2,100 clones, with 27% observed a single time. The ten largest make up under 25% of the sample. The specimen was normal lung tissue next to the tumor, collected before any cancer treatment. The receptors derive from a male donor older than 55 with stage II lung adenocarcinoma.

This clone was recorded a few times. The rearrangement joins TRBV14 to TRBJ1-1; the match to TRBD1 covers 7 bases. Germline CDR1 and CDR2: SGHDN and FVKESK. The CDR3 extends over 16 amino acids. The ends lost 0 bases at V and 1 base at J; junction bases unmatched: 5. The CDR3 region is CASSQDPGQANTEAFF. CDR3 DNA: TGTGCCAGCAGCCAAGACCCCGGACAGGCGAACACTGAAGCTTTCTTT.

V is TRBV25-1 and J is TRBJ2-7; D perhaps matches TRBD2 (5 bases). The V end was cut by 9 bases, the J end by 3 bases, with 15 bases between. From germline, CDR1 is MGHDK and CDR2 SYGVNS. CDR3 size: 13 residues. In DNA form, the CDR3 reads TGTGCCAGGCTCACAGCGGCGGACTACGAGCAGTACTTC. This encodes CARLTAADYEQYF.

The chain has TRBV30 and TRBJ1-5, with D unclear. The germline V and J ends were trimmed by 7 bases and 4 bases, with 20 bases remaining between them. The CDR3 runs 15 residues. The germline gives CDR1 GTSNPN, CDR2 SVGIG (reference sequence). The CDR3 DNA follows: TGTGCCTACGGTAGGGTAGGGTGGTCAAATCAGCCCCAGCATTTT. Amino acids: CAYGRVGWSNQPQHF.

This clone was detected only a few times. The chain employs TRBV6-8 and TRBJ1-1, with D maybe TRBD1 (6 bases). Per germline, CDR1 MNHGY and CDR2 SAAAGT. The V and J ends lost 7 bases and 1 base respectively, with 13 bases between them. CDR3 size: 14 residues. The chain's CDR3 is CASKGVVTNTEAFF. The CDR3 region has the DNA TGTGCCAGCAAGGGGGTAGTTACGAACACTGAAGCTTTCTTT.

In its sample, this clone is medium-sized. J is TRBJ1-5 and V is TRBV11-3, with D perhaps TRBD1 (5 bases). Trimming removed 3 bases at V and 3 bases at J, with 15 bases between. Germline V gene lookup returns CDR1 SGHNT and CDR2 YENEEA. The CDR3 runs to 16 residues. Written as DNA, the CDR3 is TGTGCCAGCAGCTTGCGCAGGGAAGCCCTCAATCAGCCCCAGCATTTT. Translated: CASSLRREALNQPQHF. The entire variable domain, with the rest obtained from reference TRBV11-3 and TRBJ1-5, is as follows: EAGVVQSPRYKIIEKKQPVAFWCNPISGHNTLYWYLQNLGQGPELLIRYENEEAVDDSQLPKDRFSAERLKGVDSTLKIQPAELGDSAVYLCASSLRREALNQPQHFGDGTRLSIL.

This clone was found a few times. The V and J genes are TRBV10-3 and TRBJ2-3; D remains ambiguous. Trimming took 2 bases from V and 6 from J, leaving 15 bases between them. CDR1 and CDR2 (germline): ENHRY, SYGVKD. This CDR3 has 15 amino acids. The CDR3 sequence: CAISERAAEQDTQYF. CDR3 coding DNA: TGTGCCATCAGTGAGCGAGCAGCCGAGCAGGATACGCAGTATTTT.

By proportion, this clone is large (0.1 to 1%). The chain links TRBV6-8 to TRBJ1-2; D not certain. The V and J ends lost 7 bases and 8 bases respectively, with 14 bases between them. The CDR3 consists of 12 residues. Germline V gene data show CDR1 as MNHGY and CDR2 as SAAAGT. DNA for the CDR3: TGTGCCAGCAAGCTGGGCCTGAGAGGCTACACCTTC. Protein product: CASKLGLRGYTF.

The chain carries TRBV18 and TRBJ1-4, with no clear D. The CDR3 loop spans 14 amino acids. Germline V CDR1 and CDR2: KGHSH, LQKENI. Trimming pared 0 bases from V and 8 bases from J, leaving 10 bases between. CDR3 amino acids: CASSPPFRGEKLFF. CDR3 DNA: TGTGCCAGCTCACCACCGTTTCGAGGGGAAAAACTGTTTTTT.

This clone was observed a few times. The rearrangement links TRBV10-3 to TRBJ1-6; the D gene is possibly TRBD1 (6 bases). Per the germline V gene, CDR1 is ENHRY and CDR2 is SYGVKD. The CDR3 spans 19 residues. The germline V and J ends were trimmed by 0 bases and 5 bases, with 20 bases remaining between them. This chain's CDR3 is CAISESRWDIRWNNSPLHF. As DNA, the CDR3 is TGTGCCATCAGTGAGTCGAGATGGGACATCAGATGGAATAATTCACCCCTCCACTTT.

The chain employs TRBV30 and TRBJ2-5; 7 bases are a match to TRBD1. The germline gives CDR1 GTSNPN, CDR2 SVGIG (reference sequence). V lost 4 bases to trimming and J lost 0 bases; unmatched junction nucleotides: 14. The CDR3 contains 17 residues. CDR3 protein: CAWKTFGQVNDQETQYF. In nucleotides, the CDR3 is TGTGCCTGGAAAACTTTTGGACAGGTGAATGACCAAGAGACCCAGTACTTC.